The 25 T cell receptor beta chains given below trace back to one sample, sequenced in a study of OX40 agonist ivuxolimab in advanced cancers. Sequenced by immunoSEQ multiplex PCR; TCRdb stores in-frame clones only, minus some. Among some 50,000 clones listed, about 95% were seen once. Sample: CD4+ or CD8+ T cells sorted from blood, taken in a trial of the OX40 agonist ivuxolimab. The receptors derive from an adult with an advanced solid tumor such as melanoma, head and neck, liver or kidney cancer.

This sequence joins TRBV27 and TRBJ2-7; 10 positions agree with TRBD2. This CDR3 comprises 15 residues. Unmatched junction bases numbered 5, after V lost 4 bases and J lost 2 bases. CDR1 MNHEY and CDR2 SMNVEV come from the germline V gene (reference sequence). The CDR3 loop is CASSSGLAATYEQYF. The DNA of the CDR3 is TGTGCCAGCAGTTCAGGACTAGCGGCTACCTACGAGCAGTACTTC.

This clone was found once. The rearrangement links TRBV5-1 to TRBJ1-3; possible D gene TRBD1, 5 bases. CDR3 length equals 16 residues. With 0 bases removed from V and 0 bases from J, the gap between germline ends came to 10 bases. Germline V lookup: CDR1 SGHRS, CDR2 YFSETQ. The CDR3 nucleotides read TGCGCCAGCAGCTTGGGGCACAGGATCTCTGGAAACACCATATATTTT. Encoded protein: CASSLGHRISGNTIYF.

This clone was observed once. The chain is built from TRBV9 and TRBJ2-3; D possibly corresponds to TRBD2 (5 bases). Trimming shortened V by 3 bases and J by 4 bases, and 12 bases separated the two germline ends. The CDR3 consists of 14 residues. CDR1 and CDR2 from the germline V gene are SGDLS and YYNGEE. The chain's CDR3 is CASSERERADTQYF. In nucleotides, the CDR3 is TGTGCCAGCAGCGAGAGGGAGAGGGCAGATACGCAGTATTTT.

This sequence joins TRBV9 and TRBJ1-3; D gene uncertain. Deletions cut 0 bases from V and 0 bases from J, with 10 bases between. The germline CDR1 and CDR2 sequences are SGDLS and YYNGEE. The CDR3 is 16 residues long. CDR3: CASSVVPGGSGNTIYF. DNA for the CDR3: TGTGCCAGCAGCGTAGTTCCGGGCGGCTCTGGAAACACCATATATTTT.

The genes are TRBV4-2 and TRBJ2-7; the D is unclear. Germline V gene lookup returns CDR1 LGHNA and CDR2 YNFKEQ. The CDR3 covers 13 residues. Between the trimmed V and J ends, which lost 1 base and 3 bases, there was a span of 7 bases. The CDR3 DNA is TGTGCCAGCAGCCAAGCCAGGATCTACGAGCAGTACTTC. Amino acids: CASSQARIYEQYF.

The V gene is TRBV28, the J gene TRBJ2-7; weak D call: TRBD2 (7 bases). This CDR3 contains 14 residues. V dropped 6 bases and J dropped 6 bases, with 18 bases sitting between them. Per the germline V gene, CDR1 is MDHEN and CDR2 is SYDVKM. The CDR3 region has the DNA TGTGCCAGCAGCCTTCGGGGGGCCGTTTTCGAGCAGTACTTC. It translates to CASSLRGAVFEQYF. The variable domain in full, completed from reference TRBV28 and TRBJ2-7, reads DVKVTQSSRYLVKRTGEKVFLECVQDMDHENMFWYRQDPGLGLRLIYFSYDVKMKEKGDIPEGYSVSREKKERFSLILESASTNQTSMYLCASSLRGAVFEQYFGPGTRLTVT.

The chain employs TRBV5-6 and TRBJ2-7; 8 nucleotides align to TRBD1. This CDR3 comprises 14 residues. Germline V gene data show CDR1 as SGHDT and CDR2 as YYEEEE. V was pared by 4 bases and J by 6 bases, with 9 bases of the junction left unmatched. CDR3 coding DNA: TGTGCCAGCAGCCTAAGGACAGGGTCCCTCGAGCAGTACTTC. This sequence encodes CASSLRTGSLEQYF.

The chain employs TRBV14 and TRBJ2-7; 8 nucleotides match TRBD2. Germline CDR1 is SGHDN and CDR2 is FVKESK. The CDR3 loop spans 17 amino acids. J gave up 0 bases and V 0 bases, and 7 bases lay outside the gene matches. The CDR3 bases are TGTGCCAGCAGCCAAGAGGGTCTAGCGGGTTTCTCCTACGAGCAGTACTTC. It encodes CASSQEGLAGFSYEQYF.

The rearrangement joins TRBV30 to TRBJ2-2; unclear D gene. V lost 2 bases, J lost 5 bases, and 9 bases lay in between. The CDR3 runs 13 residues. Germline-derived CDR1 and CDR2 are GTSNPN and SVGIG (reference sequence). CDR3 in DNA: TGTGCCTGGAGTCCCTACATAACCGGGGAGCTGTTTTTT. Translation gives CAWSPYITGELFF. The variable domain in full, with the rest retrieved from reference TRBV30 and TRBJ2-2, is SQTIHQWPATLVQPVGSPLSLECTVEGTSNPNLYWYRQAAGRGLQLLFYSVGIGQISSEVPQNLSASRPQDRQFILSSKKLLLSDSGFYLCAWSPYITGELFFGEGSRLTVL.

The rearrangement joins TRBV4-2 to TRBJ2-7; no clear D. Trimming pared 1 base from V and 0 bases from J, leaving 10 bases between. The CDR3 covers 15 residues. Germline assignment: CDR1 LGHNA and CDR2 YNFKEQ. DNA for the CDR3: TGTGCCAGCAGCCAAGGTATCTCGAGCTCCTACGAGCAGTACTTC. This sequence encodes CASSQGISSSYEQYF.

The rearrangement links TRBV18 to TRBJ2-1; no reliable D call. Looked up from germline, CDR1 is KGHSH and CDR2 is LQKENI. This CDR3 is 16 amino acids long. Trimming stripped 2 bases from V and 0 bases from J, with 11 bases between. CDR3 DNA: TGTGCCAGCTCACCAGTGGGAATCAGCTCCTACAATGAGCAGTTCTTC. It specifies CASSPVGISSYNEQFF.

Comment on this clone: Its ends do not fully match the called genes, so a read error is possible. The rearrangement links TRBV7-2 to TRBJ2-7, with 10 positions matching TRBD2. The CDR3 is 15 amino acids. Germline CDR1 and CDR2: SGHTA and FQGNSA. DNA for the CDR3: TGTGCCAGCAGTTTAGCGGGGGGCGTCTCGTACGAGCAGTACTTC. This codes for CASSLAGGVSYEQYF.

Comments on this clone: Compared with germline, one end of the junction differs, possibly owing to a read error. The CDR3 is CASSGGTSYEQYF. The CDR3 bases are TGTGCCAGTAGTGGGGGGACCTCCTACGAGCAGTACTTC. V usage is TRBV2 and J usage is TRBJ2-7; D may be TRBD2 (6 bases). Germline CDR1 reads SNHLY; CDR2 reads FYNNEI. The CDR3 runs to 13 residues.

The chain recombines TRBV4-3 with TRBJ2-7; weak D call: TRBD2 (5 bases). CDR1 and CDR2 (germline): LGHNA, YSLEER. The length of the CDR3 is 16 residues. V lost 1 base and J 2 bases, leaving 15 bases between the germline ends. For the CDR3, the DNA is TGCGCCAGCAGCCAAGGAGGGCTAGCTGCCCCCTACGAGCAGTACTTC. Protein product: CASSQGGLAAPYEQYF.

This clone was found once. The chain is built from TRBV29-1 and TRBJ2-7, with 8 bases identical to TRBD1. The CDR3 loop spans 15 amino acids. CDR1 is SQVTM, CDR2 ANQGSEA, per germline. V shed 1 base and J 2 bases; nucleotides not matched to a gene: 7. The CDR3 is CSVEGGHRGTYEQYF. The DNA for the CDR3 is TGCAGCGTTGAAGGTGGTCACAGGGGGACCTACGAGCAGTACTTC.

The CDR3 DNA is TGTGCCAGCAGCGCTGGGGGAACCTACGAGCAGTACTTC. Translation: CASSAGGTYEQYF. The chain recombines TRBV9 with TRBJ2-7; D possibly uses TRBD1 or TRBD2 (5 bases each). Trimming removed 3 bases at V and 2 bases at J, with 9 bases between. Germline assignment: CDR1 SGDLS and CDR2 YYNGEE. This CDR3 spans 13 amino acids.

The rearrangement uses TRBV27 and TRBJ2-5, with TRBD2 matching 9 bases. Germline trimming cut 4 bases from V and 5 bases from J; bases unmatched to any gene: 2. Germline V lookup: CDR1 MNHEY, CDR2 SMNVEV (reference sequence). This CDR3 contains 13 residues. In DNA, the CDR3 is TGTGCCAGCAGTTCAGGACTAGCGGAGACCCAGTACTTC. Translation: CASSSGLAETQYF.

This rearrangement joins TRBV9 to TRBJ2-5; 16 nucleotides align to TRBD2. With 3 bases clipped from V and 5 bases from J, the junction kept 10 bases outside the gene matches. The CDR3 runs 18 residues. The germline V gene encodes CDR1 SGDLS and CDR2 YYNGEE. The DNA of the CDR3 is TGTGCCAGCAGCGCCGGGACTAGCGGGAGGGCCCTCTGGGAGACCCAGTACTTC. Translation gives CASSAGTSGRALWETQYF.

The chain employs TRBV9 and TRBJ1-3; no firm D call. Trimming cost V 3 bases and J 0 bases, with 4 bases left between them. The germline V gene encodes CDR1 SGDLS and CDR2 YYNGEE. The CDR3 is 13 amino acids. Written as DNA, the CDR3 is TGTGCCAGCAGCGCGAGCTCTGGAAACACCATATATTTT. This gives the protein CASSASSGNTIYF. The whole variable domain, filled in from reference TRBV9 and TRBJ1-3, reads DSGVTQTPKHLITATGQRVTLRCSPRSGDLSVYWYQQSLDQGLQFLIQYYNGEERAKGNILERFSAQQFPDLHSELNLSSLELGDSALYFCASSASSGNTIYFGEGSWLTVV.

This chain links TRBV9 with TRBJ2-7; D may be TRBD1 or TRBD2 (5 bases each). The ends were cut back, 5 bases at V and 4 bases at J, with 22 bases in the middle. The CDR3 sequence is 16 residues long. Germline V lookup: CDR1 SGDLS, CDR2 YYNGEE. DNA for the CDR3: TGTGCCAGCAGTGGGGCAACCGGGGTAGCGTTGTACGAGCAGTACTTC. As protein: CASSGATGVALYEQYF.

The V call is TRBV11-3, the J call TRBJ2-1, with unresolved D. The ends were cut back, 2 bases at V and 3 bases at J, with 17 bases in the middle. The CDR3 extends over 17 amino acids. CDR1 and CDR2 from the germline V gene are SGHNT and YENEEA. CDR3 in amino acids: CASSLIASRQNYNEQFF. CDR3 bases: TGTGCCAGCAGCTTAATCGCGTCAAGGCAGAACTACAATGAGCAGTTCTTC.

The V gene is TRBV7-9, the J gene TRBJ1-5; D gene uncertain. CDR1 SEHNR and CDR2 FQNEAQ come from the germline V gene (reference sequence). The length of the CDR3 is 13 residues. Trimming shortened V by 2 bases and J by 5 bases, and 7 bases separated the two germline ends. The CDR3 reads CASSLPGDQPQHF. The DNA for the CDR3 is TGTGCCAGCAGCTTACCAGGCGATCAGCCCCAGCATTTT.

The J gene is TRBJ1-1, the V gene TRBV11-2, with 8 positions matching TRBD1. The CDR3 totals 16 residues. The germline V gene encodes CDR1 SGHAT and CDR2 FQNNGV. V was pared by 0 bases and J by 6 bases, with 9 bases of the junction left unmatched. The CDR3 sequence: CASSLEGRRGQSEAFF. CDR3 nucleotide sequence: TGTGCCAGCAGCTTAGAGGGTCGCAGGGGGCAGTCTGAAGCTTTCTTT.

The chain employs TRBV13 and TRBJ2-7; TRBD1 agrees at 8 bases. The V segment lost 5 bases and the J segment 5 bases; nucleotides outside the gene matches: 8. Germline-derived CDR1 and CDR2 are PRHDT and FYEKMQ (reference sequence). The CDR3 runs 14 residues. For the CDR3, the DNA is TGTGCCAGCAGCCCCGACAGGGGTAAAAACGAGCAGTACTTC. As protein: CASSPDRGKNEQYF.

The J gene is TRBJ2-6, the V gene TRBV11-3; D unclear. The CDR3 loop spans 19 amino acids. Germline loops: CDR1 SGHNT, CDR2 YENEEA. Trimming pared 6 bases from V and 0 bases from J, leaving 21 bases between. DNA for the CDR3: TGTGCCAGCAGTTTTCTGGGCATACCCACCCCCTCTGGGGCCAACGTCCTGACTTTC. Encoded protein: CASSFLGIPTPSGANVLTF.